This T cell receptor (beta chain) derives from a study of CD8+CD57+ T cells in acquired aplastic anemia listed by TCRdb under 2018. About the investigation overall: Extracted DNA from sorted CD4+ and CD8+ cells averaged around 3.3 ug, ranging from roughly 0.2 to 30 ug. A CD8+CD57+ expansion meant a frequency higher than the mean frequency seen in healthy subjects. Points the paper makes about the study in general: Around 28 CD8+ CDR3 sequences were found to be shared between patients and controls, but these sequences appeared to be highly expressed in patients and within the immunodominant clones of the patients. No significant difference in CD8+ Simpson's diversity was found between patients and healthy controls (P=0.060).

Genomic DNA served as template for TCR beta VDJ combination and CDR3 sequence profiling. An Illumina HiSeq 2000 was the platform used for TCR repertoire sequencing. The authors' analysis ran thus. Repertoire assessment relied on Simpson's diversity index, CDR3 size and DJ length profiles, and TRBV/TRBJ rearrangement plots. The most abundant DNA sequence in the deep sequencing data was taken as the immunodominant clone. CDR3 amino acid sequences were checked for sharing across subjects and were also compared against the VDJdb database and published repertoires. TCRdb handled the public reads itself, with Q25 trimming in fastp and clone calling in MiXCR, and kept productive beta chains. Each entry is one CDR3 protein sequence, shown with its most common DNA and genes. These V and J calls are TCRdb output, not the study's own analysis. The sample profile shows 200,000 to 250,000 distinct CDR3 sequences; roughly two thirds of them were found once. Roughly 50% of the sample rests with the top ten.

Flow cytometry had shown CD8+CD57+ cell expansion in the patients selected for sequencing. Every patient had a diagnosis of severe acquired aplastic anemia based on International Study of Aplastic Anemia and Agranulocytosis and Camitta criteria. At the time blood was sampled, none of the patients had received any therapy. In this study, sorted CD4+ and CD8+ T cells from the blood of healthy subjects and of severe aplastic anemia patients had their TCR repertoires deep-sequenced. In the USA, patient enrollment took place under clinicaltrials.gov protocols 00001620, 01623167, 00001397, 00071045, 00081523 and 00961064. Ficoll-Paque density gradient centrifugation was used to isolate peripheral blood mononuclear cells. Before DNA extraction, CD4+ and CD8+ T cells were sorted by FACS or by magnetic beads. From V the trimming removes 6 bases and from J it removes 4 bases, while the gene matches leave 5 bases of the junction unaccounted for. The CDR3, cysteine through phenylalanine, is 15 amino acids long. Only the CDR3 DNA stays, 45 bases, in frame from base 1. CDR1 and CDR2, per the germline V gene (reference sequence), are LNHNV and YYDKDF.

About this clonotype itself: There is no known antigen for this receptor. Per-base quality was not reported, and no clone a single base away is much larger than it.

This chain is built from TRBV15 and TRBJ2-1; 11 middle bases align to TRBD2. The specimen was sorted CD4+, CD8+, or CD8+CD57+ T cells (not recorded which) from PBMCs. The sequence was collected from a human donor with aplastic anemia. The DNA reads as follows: TGTGCCACCAGTCCGACTAGCGGGGCTTACAATGAGCAGTTCTTC. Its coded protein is CATSPTSGAYNEQFF.